This entry lists 32 T cell receptor beta chains sequenced from one sample in a study of shared clonotypes between healthy human individuals. It was CD45RO-negative cells, positively selected for CCR7, that made up naive CD8 cells, with terminally differentiated effector memory CD45RA+ cells excluded. TCRdb's copy holds only in-frame clones and misses some; the assay was immunoSEQ multiplex PCR. Here the sample spans approximately 2,000,000 clones, about 94% being singletons. What was sequenced was naive CD8+ T cells from PBMCs. The receptors originated from a young man in good health. Some clones in this sample may be carry-over from other donors' samples.

This chain joins TRBV10-2 and TRBJ2-7; the D is unclear. The CDR3 extends over 13 amino acids. Germline V CDR1 and CDR2: WSHSY, SAAADI. V gave up 3 bases and J gave up 4 bases, with 10 bases separating them. CDR3 nucleotides: TGCGCCAGCAGTGACGGGTTACCGTACGAGCAGTACTTC. Translating gives CASSDGLPYEQYF.

The CDR3 DNA follows: TGCGCCAGCAGCCAAGATGGCTGGGAGACCCAGTACTTC. Protein sequence: CASSQDGWETQYF. J is TRBJ2-5 and V is TRBV4-3; D gene ambiguous. Per the germline V gene, CDR1 is LGHNA and CDR2 is YSLEER. V was cut by 0 bases and J by 5 bases, with 7 bases left in between. The CDR3 sequence is 13 residues long.

J is TRBJ1-1 and V is TRBV6-1; D gene uncertain. Germline V lookup: CDR1 MNHNS, CDR2 SASEGT. The length of the CDR3 is 13 residues. Trimming removed 2 bases at V and 11 bases at J, with 15 bases between. The CDR3 coding sequence is TGTGCCAGCAGTGAACTGGGCAGCGTGGGGGCTTTCTTT. Translation: CASSELGSVGAFF.

The gene calls are TRBV27 and TRBJ2-7; D tentatively reads TRBD1 or TRBD2 (5 bases each). The CDR3 totals 15 residues. CDR1 and CDR2 (germline): MNHEY, SMNVEV (reference sequence). Trimming stripped 1 base from V and 1 base from J, with 11 bases between. The CDR3 reads CASSLFGASSYEQYF. The CDR3 bases are TGTGCCAGCAGTTTATTCGGGGCGTCGTCCTACGAGCAGTACTTC.

The table lists this clone with a few counts. The chain carries TRBV7-9 and TRBJ1-2; D is perhaps TRBD1 (5 bases). CDR1 SEHNR and CDR2 FQNEAQ come from the germline V gene (reference sequence). The CDR3 totals 14 residues. V dropped 5 bases and J dropped 0 bases, with 10 bases sitting between them. Here the CDR3 DNA reads TGTGCCAGCAGCCCCCAGGGTACTAACTATGGCTACACCTTC. This translates into CASSPQGTNYGYTF.

The rearrangement links TRBV7-9 to TRBJ2-3; tentatively, D is TRBD2 (6 bases). V was pared by 8 bases and J by 4 bases, with 25 bases between. CDR3 length equals 17 residues. Germline V CDR1 and CDR2: SEHNR, FQNEAQ (reference sequence). CDR3 in amino acids: CASGGFPTTLLADTQYF. The DNA for the CDR3 is TGTGCCAGCGGGGGGTTCCCGACAACCCTTCTCGCAGATACGCAGTATTTT.

The chain employs TRBV6-5 and TRBJ1-3, with no clear D. This CDR3 region has 14 residues. V was cut by 6 bases and J by 0 bases, with 9 bases left in between. The germline CDR1 and CDR2 sequences are MNHEY and SVGAGI. CDR3 DNA sequence: TGTGCCAGCAGCGAATGGGGCTCTGGAAACACCATATATTTT. The encoded protein is CASSEWGSGNTIYF.

V is TRBV27 and J is TRBJ2-7; 12 nucleotides align to TRBD2. J gave up 2 bases and V 5 bases, and 4 bases lay outside the gene matches. CDR1 is MNHEY and CDR2 is SMNVEV in the germline V gene (reference sequence). The CDR3 contains 15 residues. Here the CDR3 reads CASSTTSGRTYEQYF. As DNA, the CDR3 is TGTGCCAGCAGTACCACTAGCGGGAGGACCTACGAGCAGTACTTC.

The V and J genes are TRBV29-1 and TRBJ2-6; TRBD1 is a possible D gene (6 bases). Trimming shortened V by 4 bases and J by 1 base, and 17 bases separated the two germline ends. Germline-derived CDR1 and CDR2 are SQVTM and ANQGSEA. There are 17 residues in the CDR3. CDR3 loop: CSVGSPQGQSGANVLTF. CDR3 sequence (DNA): TGCAGCGTTGGATCCCCACAGGGTCAATCTGGGGCCAACGTCCTGACTTTC.

The chain has TRBV7-3 and TRBJ2-4; D remains ambiguous. Trimming left V 8 bases short and J 4 bases short, with 9 bases between. From germline, CDR1 is SGHTA and CDR2 FQGTGA. This CDR3 has 12 amino acids. The DNA of the CDR3 is TGTGCCAGCGGGCAGCTTAAAAACATTCAGTACTTC. Its protein is CASGQLKNIQYF.

The rearrangement joins TRBV27 to TRBJ2-1; 7 nucleotides align to TRBD2. The V gene end was trimmed by 8 bases and the J gene end by 0 bases; junction bases not matched to a gene: 4. The CDR3 contains 14 residues. Germline V gene lookup returns CDR1 MNHEY and CDR2 SMNVEV (reference sequence). CDR3 loop: CASASGASYNEQFF. In nucleotides, the CDR3 is TGTGCCAGCGCGAGCGGGGCCTCCTACAATGAGCAGTTCTTC.

The chain combines TRBV6-1 with TRBJ1-4, with TRBD1 matching 7 bases. The J segment lost 5 bases and the V segment lost 5 bases, leaving 11 bases of the junction unmatched. CDR1 MNHNS and CDR2 SASEGT come from the germline V gene. The CDR3 has 16 amino acids. The CDR3: CASSKGGGGWNEKLFF. CDR3 coding DNA: TGTGCCAGCAGTAAAGGGGGAGGGGGCTGGAATGAAAAACTGTTTTTT.

J is TRBJ2-3 and V is TRBV2, with D unresolved. This CDR3 contains 13 residues. Per the germline V gene, CDR1 is SNHLY and CDR2 is FYNNEI. Between the trimmed V and J ends, which lost 6 bases and 6 bases, there was a span of 13 bases. The CDR3, as DNA: TGTGCCAGCAGGTGGGCTCTGGCGGATACGCAGTATTTT. Protein product: CASRWALADTQYF. Variable domain in full (rest from reference TRBV2 and TRBJ2-3): EPEVTQTPSHQVTQMGQEVILRCVPISNHLYFYWYRQILGQKVEFLVSFYNNEISEKSEIFDDQFSVERPDGSNFTLKIRSTKLEDSAMYFCASRWALADTQYFGPGTRLTVL.

The chain carries TRBV7-9 and TRBJ2-1, with 8 bases matching TRBD2. The CDR3 runs to 13 residues. The V gene end was trimmed by 6 bases and the J gene end by 6 bases; junction bases not matched to a gene: 4. Per germline, CDR1 SEHNR and CDR2 FQNEAQ (reference sequence). The CDR3 loop reads CASRAREGNEQFF. In DNA form, the CDR3 reads TGTGCCAGCAGGGCCCGGGAGGGCAATGAGCAGTTCTTC.

The chain is built from TRBV7-9 and TRBJ1-1; TRBD1 aligns across 7 bases. The germline V gene encodes CDR1 SEHNR and CDR2 FQNEAQ (reference sequence). This CDR3 is built from 12 residues. The J segment lost 6 bases and the V segment lost 5 bases, leaving 3 bases of the junction unmatched. CDR3 sequence: CASSNQGAEAFF. Written as DNA, the CDR3 is TGTGCCAGCAGCAACCAGGGGGCTGAAGCTTTCTTT.

The rearrangement uses TRBV7-6 and TRBJ2-3; D is unresolved. This CDR3 is built from 14 residues. The V and J ends lost 5 bases and 0 bases respectively, with 9 bases between them. Looked up from germline, CDR1 is SGHVS and CDR2 is FNYEAQ. CDR3 DNA sequence: TGTGCCAGCAGCCCGTTGACTAGCACAGATACGCAGTATTTT. Encoded protein: CASSPLTSTDTQYF.

The genes are TRBV21-1 and TRBJ2-2; the D call of TRBD2 is as the table states it, not checked on the DNA. TRBV21-1 is tagged as a pseudogene. The CDR3 covers 14 residues. CDR3 in amino acids: CASKGWSGWRGLFF. The CDR3, as DNA: TGTGCCAGCAAAGGGTGGTCCGGTTGGCGGGGGCTGTTTTTT.

The chain combines TRBV4-2 with TRBJ2-7, with no clear D. The V and J ends lost 4 bases and 6 bases respectively, with 10 bases between them. From germline, CDR1 is LGHNA and CDR2 YNFKEQ. The CDR3 covers 12 residues. The CDR3 DNA sequence: TGTGCCAGCAGCCCGACGGTGGGCGAGCAGTACTTC. Translation gives CASSPTVGEQYF.

Only a few counts were recorded for this clone. The chain uses TRBV7-9 and TRBJ1-4, with D tentatively TRBD1 (5 bases). The CDR3 is 14 amino acids. V was trimmed by 5 bases and J by 5 bases, leaving 12 bases between them. CDR1 and CDR2 (germline): SEHNR, FQNEAQ (reference sequence). The CDR3 DNA follows: TGTGCCAGCAGCGAGGGACCGACGAATGAAAAACTGTTTTTT. Translation: CASSEGPTNEKLFF.

The chain combines TRBV7-8 with TRBJ2-1, with 9 bases matching TRBD2. This CDR3 comprises 16 residues. Germline values: CDR1 SGHVS, CDR2 FQNEAQ. The junction had 5 bases not matched to a gene; V was cut back by 3 bases and J by 2 bases. The chain's CDR3 is CASSFLAGDAYNEQFF. The CDR3 DNA reads as TGTGCCAGCAGCTTTTTAGCGGGAGACGCCTACAATGAGCAGTTCTTC.

The CDR3 bases are TGTGCCAGCAGCGTAGACGATCGCCCAGGGGCTGAAGCTTTCTTT. Encoded protein: CASSVDDRPGAEAFF. The rearrangement joins TRBV9 to TRBJ1-1; a weak D match, TRBD1 (6 bases). Trimming pared 0 bases from V and 6 bases from J, leaving 15 bases between. The CDR3 contains 15 residues. Germline CDR1 reads SGDLS; CDR2 reads YYNGEE.

In regard to this clone: This sample also contains other DNA sequences that code for the same CDR3. J is TRBJ1-1 and V is TRBV28, with D possibly TRBD1 on 5 matching bases. Germline V gene sequence: CDR1 MDHEN, CDR2 SYDVKM. V lost 2 bases and J 5 bases, leaving 12 bases between the germline ends. This CDR3 contains 14 residues. The CDR3 DNA reads TGTGCCAGCAGTTTAGGGACCGGAGGGACTGAAGCTTTCTTT. Encoded protein: CASSLGTGGTEAFF.

The V and J genes are TRBV13 and TRBJ2-6; tentatively, D is TRBD1 (6 bases). Germline CDR1 PRHDT, CDR2 FYEKMQ (reference sequence). The V end lost 5 bases, the J end lost 1 base, and 15 bases lay between the germline ends. The CDR3 runs to 17 residues. The CDR3 coding sequence is TGTGCCAGCAGCCCCATGACAGGTGGGTCTGGGGCCAACGTCCTGACTTTC. Its translation: CASSPMTGGSGANVLTF.

This clone came up once. The chain uses TRBV6-6 and TRBJ2-7; no definite D call. Trimming took 8 bases from V and 3 from J, leaving 11 bases between them. CDR1 MNHNY and CDR2 SVGAGI come from the germline V gene (reference sequence). The length of the CDR3 is 12 residues. The CDR3 DNA reads TGTGCCAGCCATAAATCCGTCTACGAGCAGTACTTC. It specifies CASHKSVYEQYF.

In regard to this clone: Other DNA sequences in this sample translate to the same CDR3. The chain couples TRBV19 to TRBJ1-5; TRBD1 agrees at 11 bases. Germline CDR1 is LNHDA and CDR2 is SQIVND (reference sequence). This CDR3 contains 14 residues. V lost 3 bases and J lost 7; bases outside the gene matches: 2. CDR3 DNA sequence: TGTGCCAGTAGTATCCGGGACAGGGGGCAGCCCCAGCATTTT. This encodes CASSIRDRGQPQHF.

The chain uses TRBV13 and TRBJ2-1; tentative D call: TRBD2 (5 bases). The CDR3 spans 15 residues. CDR1 is PRHDT, CDR2 FYEKMQ, per germline (reference sequence). Deletions cut 7 bases from V and 1 base from J, with 14 bases between. CDR3 DNA sequence: TGTGCCAGCAAGGGAGAGGGTGGTTCCTACAATGAGCAGTTCTTC. Its translation: CASKGEGGSYNEQFF.

The rearrangement uses TRBV27 and TRBJ2-1; 7 positions match TRBD1. CDR1 is MNHEY and CDR2 is SMNVEV in the germline V gene (reference sequence). The CDR3 has 18 residues. J gave up 8 bases and V 5 bases, and 21 bases lay outside the gene matches. The CDR3 DNA reads TGTGCCAGCAGTCCAGCCGGGACAGCGGTTTTAGCCATTGATGAGCAGTTCTTC. Amino acids: CASSPAGTAVLAIDEQFF.

The J gene is TRBJ2-6, the V gene TRBV27, with 9 bases identical to TRBD2. The length of the CDR3 is 19 residues. J lost 0 bases, V lost 1 base, and 7 bases had no gene match. Germline V gives CDR1 MNHEY, CDR2 SMNVEV (reference sequence). This CDR3 reads CASSLLVASGVSGANVLTF. CDR3 coding DNA: TGTGCCAGCAGTTTATTGGTGGCTAGCGGGGTCTCTGGGGCCAACGTCCTGACTTTC.

This sequence joins TRBV28 and TRBJ1-5; no definite D call. CDR3 size: 14 residues. Trimming cost V 6 bases and J 7 bases, with 16 bases left between them. CDR1 MDHEN and CDR2 SYDVKM come from the germline V gene. In nucleotides, the CDR3 is TGTGCCAGCAGGCGTATACGGGAGGTCCAGCCCCAGCATTTT. Translating gives CASRRIREVQPQHF.

Regarding this clone: The sample holds other DNA sequences that translate to the same CDR3. The J gene is TRBJ1-1, the V gene TRBV29-1; D unclear. Between the trimmed V and J ends, which lost 7 bases and 8 bases, there was a span of 5 bases. This CDR3 comprises 8 residues. Per germline, CDR1 SQVTM and CDR2 ANQGSEA. DNA of the CDR3: TGCAGCGCCTCCGAAGCTTTCTTT. Its protein product is CSASEAFF.

The chain joins TRBV4-1 to TRBJ2-7; 10 bases are shared with TRBD2. The CDR3 runs 15 residues. Germline V gene sequence: CDR1 MGHRA, CDR2 YSYEKL. V was pared by 1 base and J by 1 base, with 1 base of the junction left unmatched. This CDR3 reads CASSQGAGGSYEQYF. CDR3 DNA: TGCGCCAGCAGCCAAGGAGCGGGGGGGTCCTACGAGCAGTACTTC.

This chain joins TRBV19 and TRBJ2-7, with 9 bases fitting TRBD1. The CDR3 has 15 amino acids. Germline trimming cut 5 bases from V and 0 bases from J; bases unmatched to any gene: 5. From germline, CDR1 is LNHDA and CDR2 SQIVND (reference sequence). Written as DNA, the CDR3 is TGTGCCAGTAGTGCCCAGACAGGGGGCTCCTACGAGCAGTACTTC. It codes for CASSAQTGGSYEQYF.